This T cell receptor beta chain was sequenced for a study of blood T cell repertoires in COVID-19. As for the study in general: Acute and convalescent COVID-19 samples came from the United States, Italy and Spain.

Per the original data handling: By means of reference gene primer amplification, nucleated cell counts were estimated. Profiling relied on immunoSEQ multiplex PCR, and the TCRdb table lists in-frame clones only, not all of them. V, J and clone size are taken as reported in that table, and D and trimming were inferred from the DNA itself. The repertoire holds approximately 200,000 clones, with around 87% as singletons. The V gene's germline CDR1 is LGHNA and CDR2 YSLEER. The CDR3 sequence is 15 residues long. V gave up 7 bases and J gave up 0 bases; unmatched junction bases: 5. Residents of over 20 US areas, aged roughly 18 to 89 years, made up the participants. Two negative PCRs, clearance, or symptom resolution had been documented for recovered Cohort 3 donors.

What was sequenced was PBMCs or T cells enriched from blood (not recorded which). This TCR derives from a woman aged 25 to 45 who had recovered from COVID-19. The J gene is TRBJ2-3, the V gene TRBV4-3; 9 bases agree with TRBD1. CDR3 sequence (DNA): TGCGCCAGCACAACGGGGACAGGGAGCACAGATACGCAGTATTTT. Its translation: CASTTGTGSTDTQYF.